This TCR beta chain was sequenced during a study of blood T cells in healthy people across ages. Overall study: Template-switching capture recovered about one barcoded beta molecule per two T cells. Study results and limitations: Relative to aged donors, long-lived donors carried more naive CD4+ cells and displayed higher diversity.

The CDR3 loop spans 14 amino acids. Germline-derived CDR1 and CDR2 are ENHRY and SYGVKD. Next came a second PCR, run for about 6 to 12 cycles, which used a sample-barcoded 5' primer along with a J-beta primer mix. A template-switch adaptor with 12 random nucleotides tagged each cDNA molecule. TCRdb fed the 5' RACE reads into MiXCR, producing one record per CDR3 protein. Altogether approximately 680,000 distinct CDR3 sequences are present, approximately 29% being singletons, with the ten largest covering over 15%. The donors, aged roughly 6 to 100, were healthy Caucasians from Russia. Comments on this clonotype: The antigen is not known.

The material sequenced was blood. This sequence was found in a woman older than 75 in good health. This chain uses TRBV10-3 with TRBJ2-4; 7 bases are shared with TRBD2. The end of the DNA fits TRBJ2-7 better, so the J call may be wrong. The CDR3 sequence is CAIRVGGSGYEQYF. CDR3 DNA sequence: TGTGCCATCAGGGTCGGCGGGAGTGGCTACGAGCAGTACTTC.